A selection of T cell receptor beta chains follows, all from one sample in a study of CD8+ T cells in alopecia areata. Profiled with immunoSEQ multiplex PCR; TCRdb holds only in-frame clones, not every one. This table has approximately 200,000 clones, approximately 45% appearing once. The sequences come from CD4+ T cells sorted from blood, collected at approximately week 39, from a patient treated with tofacitinib. The receptors originated from a human donor with alopecia areata. The CDR3 runs from the conserved cysteine through the conserved F or W. Each record gives: D gene, J gene, clone size, V gene, CDR3 length, CDR3 protein, CDR3 DNA. A D gene is named only where the DNA matches it firmly. Clone size appears in some rows only: once, few, many, or a class for an expanded clone.

D: TRBD1
J: TRBJ2-7
size: few
V: TRBV7-2
length: 16
CDR3: CASSSQSGQGPNEQYF
DNA: TGTGCCAGCAGCTCTCAATCGGGACAGGGTCCCAACGAGCAGTACTTC

D: TRBD1
J: TRBJ2-4
size: few
V: TRBV4-1
length: 16
CDR3: CASSQDRSIAKNIQYF
DNA: TGCGCCAGCAGCCAGGACAGGTCCATAGCCAAAAACATTCAGTACTTC

D: TRBD1
J: TRBJ2-7
size: few
V: TRBV7-2
length: 15
CDR3: CASTPTRQGSYEQYF
DNA: TGTGCCAGCACCCCAACCCGACAGGGTAGCTACGAGCAGTACTTC

D: -
J: TRBJ1-5
size: -
V: TRBV30
length: 15
CDR3: CAWKIQGPGGQPQHF
DNA: TGTGCCTGGAAAATACAGGGTCCCGGCGGTCAGCCCCAGCATTTT

D: TRBD1
J: TRBJ1-1
size: -
V: TRBV30
length: 11
CDR3: CAGRGLAEAFF
DNA: TGCGCTGGGAGGGGGCTGGCTGAAGCTTTCTTT

D: -
J: TRBJ1-3
size: -
V: TRBV29-1
length: 12
CDR3: CSVAGSGNTIYF
DNA: TGCAGCGTAGCAGGGTCTGGAAACACCATATATTTT

D: -
J: TRBJ1-1
size: few
V: TRBV7-3
length: 15
CDR3: CASSLNGGTNTEAFF
DNA: TGTGCCAGCAGCTTAAATGGGGGGACGAACACTGAAGCTTTCTTT

D: TRBD2
J: TRBJ2-5
size: -
V: TRBV4-1
length: 18
CDR3: CASSQLQGLAGEGETQYF
DNA: TGCGCCAGCAGCCAACTTCAGGGACTAGCGGGCGAGGGAGAGACCCAGTACTTC

D: -
J: TRBJ2-3
size: many
V: TRBV6-5
length: 13
CDR3: CASSYPTTDTQYF
DNA: TGTGCCAGCAGTTACCCTACCACAGATACGCAGTATTTT

D: TRBD2
J: TRBJ2-1
size: -
V: TRBV28
length: 22
CDR3: CASSPSSPAGGSFTPSYNEQFF
DNA: TGTGCCAGCAGCCCATCCAGTCCTGCGGGAGGTAGCTTTACCCCCTCCTACAATGAGCAGTTCTTC

D: -
J: TRBJ2-3
size: -
V: TRBV10-1
length: 14
CDR3: CASSLTSSTDTQYF
DNA: TGCGCCAGCAGTCTCACCTCTAGCACAGATACGCAGTATTTT

D: -
J: TRBJ2-3
size: -
V: TRBV20-1
length: 11
CDR3: CSARFADTQYF
DNA: TGCAGTGCTAGATTTGCCGATACGCAGTATTTT

D: -
J: TRBJ2-7
size: -
V: TRBV7-9
length: 15
CDR3: CASSPKDRLRDEQYF
DNA: TGTGCCAGCAGCCCAAAAGACCGCCTCAGGGACGAGCAGTACTTC

D: -
J: TRBJ1-5
size: -
V: TRBV11-2
length: 14
CDR3: CASSLEAGNQPQHF
DNA: TGTGCCAGCAGCTTAGAAGCAGGGAATCAGCCCCAGCATTTT

D: -
J: TRBJ2-2
size: -
V: TRBV5-4
length: 15
CDR3: CASSSPREGLGELFF
DNA: TGTGCCAGCAGCTCCCCGAGAGAAGGGCTGGGGGAGCTGTTTTTT

D: TRBD1
J: TRBJ2-7
size: -
V: TRBV6-5
length: 14
CDR3: CASSKDRVGYEQYF
DNA: TGTGCCAGCAGCAAGGACAGGGTGGGCTACGAGCAGTACTTC

D: -
J: TRBJ2-2
size: -
V: TRBV29-1
length: 14
CDR3: CSVSVQGTTGELFF
DNA: TGCAGCGTTAGTGTCCAGGGGACCACCGGGGAGCTGTTTTTT

D: -
J: TRBJ1-2
size: -
V: TRBV18
length: 14
CDR3: CASSPPTDGYGYTF
DNA: TGTGCCAGCTCACCACCCACGGACGGGTATGGCTACACCTTC

D: TRBD2
J: TRBJ2-1
size: few
V: TRBV10-3
length: 16
CDR3: CAISESERGTYNEQFF
DNA: TGTGCCATCAGTGAGTCGGAGCGGGGGACCTACAATGAGCAGTTCTTC

D: TRBD2
J: TRBJ2-3
size: -
V: TRBV19
length: 18
CDR3: CASSIASGASGSSDTQYF
DNA: TGTGCCAGTAGTATAGCCTCCGGGGCTAGCGGGAGTTCAGATACGCAGTATTTT